This note documents a single T cell receptor (beta chain) sequence. Its antigen is still unknown. The CDR3 contains 14 residues. With V trimmed by 6 bases and J by 5 bases, 8 bases remained unmatched. A second 7 to 11 cycle PCR used barcoded and J-beta primers. Every cDNA was tagged by a template-switch adaptor with 12 random nucleotides. TCRdb re-called the 5' RACE reads with MiXCR, one entry per CDR3 protein. This table holds 1,500,000 or so distinct CDR3 sequences, approximately 43% found once. These data belong to a study of blood T cells in healthy people across ages. Study-level points and caveats: Per million T cells, the diversity of TCR beta decreased roughly linearly as age advanced.

Aged roughly 6 to 90, donors were systemically healthy Caucasians from Russia. The sample consisted of blood. The clonotype originates from a woman in her late teens or twenties in good health. V usage is TRBV12-3 or TRBV12-4 and J usage is TRBJ2-5; 8 bases map to TRBD2. The CDR3 protein is CASSPGTSRETQYF. CDR3 nucleotides: TGTGCCAGCAGCCCCGGGACTAGTCGCGAGACCCAGTACTTC.